This T cell receptor beta chain was obtained from a study of blood T cell repertoires in COVID-19. Across the whole study: Italy, Spain and the United States were the sources of the convalescent and acute COVID-19 samples. Sources were T cells, B-cell-depleted T cells, or PBMCs; the material itself was cDNA or gDNA.

In the authors' workflow: Nucleated cell number was recorded as an estimate derived from reference gene primer amplification. Libraries were prepared by immunoSEQ multiplex PCR; TCRdb keeps only in-frame clonotypes and omits some of them. V and J calls and clone size are copied from that table; D and trimming were computed from the DNA. This repertoire shows roughly 200,000 clones, 83% found once; its top ten account for 8.5% to 10%. The V gene's germline CDR1 is MNHEY and CDR2 SVGAGI. The germline V and J ends were trimmed by 0 bases and 2 bases, with 8 bases remaining between them. The CDR3 loop spans 15 amino acids. This clone came up a few times.

The material sequenced was peripheral blood. The receptor was isolated from a middle-aged man with active or convalescent COVID-19. The V gene is TRBV6-5, the J gene TRBJ1-3; the D is unclear. CDR3 amino acids: CASSYSMAAGNTIYF. Here the CDR3 DNA reads TGTGCCAGCAGTTACTCGATGGCAGCTGGAAACACCATATATTTT.